There are a few counts of the clone carrying this T cell receptor beta chain. The target antigen is unknown. These data are taken from a study of cytomegalovirus exposure and HLA in healthy donors. Study-level findings and limits: TCR beta V- and J-gene trimming, according to a later analysis, was linked to a missense DCLRE1C variant. In a later analysis, CMV-associated beta chains were mostly HLA-associated, it appeared. In a later analysis, specific HLA alleles were associated with 15,000 to 20,000 TCR beta sequences at a 0.05 false discovery rate. Reports described diagnosis of cytomegalovirus status by the classifier as highly specific and sensitive.

CDR1 and CDR2 from the germline V gene are LGHNA and YNFKEQ. This CDR3 contains 15 residues. V trimming: 0 bases; J trimming: 7 bases; junction bases outside the gene matches: 5. Primers for the PCR totalled 60 Vbeta and 13 Jbeta. This table comes from immunoSEQ multiplex PCR, and its TCRdb copy is limited to in-frame clones, with some not included. The data contain approximately 54,000 clones, approximately 77% of them seen just once; the ten biggest clones take up roughly 3.2%. The V gene is TRBV4-2, the J gene TRBJ1-5; 8 positions match TRBD1. The sample comprised PBMCs. The TCR was taken from a woman aged 18-30 years in good health and CMV-seronegative. Here the CDR3 reads CASSQDTGGHQPQHF. CDR3 sequence (DNA): TGTGCCAGCAGCCAAGATACAGGGGGTCACCAGCCCCAGCATTTT.